This T cell receptor (beta chain) was recovered during a study of shared clonotypes between healthy human individuals. Turning to the study itself: Each donor contributed plates that comprised three CD4 naive, three CD4 memory, two CD8 naive and one CD8 memory.

Naive-designated CD8 cells lacked CD45RO, were positively enriched for CCR7, and omitted terminally differentiated effector memory CD45RA+ cells. Method: immunoSEQ multiplex PCR; TCRdb's copy keeps in-frame clones and lacks some. The sample carries 1.5 million to 2.5 million clones, over 85% recorded once. CDR1 SEHNR and CDR2 FQNEAQ come from the germline V gene (reference sequence). The CDR3 spans 13 residues. The V end was cut by 1 base, the J end by 4 bases, with 8 bases between. Remarks on this clone: Its cognate antigen is unknown. This same CDR3 is encoded by further DNA sequences in the sample.

Whole-study results and caveats: Sampling used blood alone; tissue repertoires probably differ.

The V gene is TRBV7-9, the J gene TRBJ2-7, with no clear D. This TCR derives from a man younger than 30 in good health. Sequencing used naive CD8+ T cells sorted from blood. The CDR3 is CASSLVSGYEQYF. The CDR3 DNA follows: TGTGCCAGCAGCTTAGTATCCGGGTACGAGCAGTACTTC.